A single sample gave rise to the 18 T cell receptor beta chains below, sequenced in a study of shared clonotypes between healthy human individuals. Method: immunoSEQ multiplex PCR; TCRdb's copy keeps in-frame clones and lacks some. Here the sample spans approximately 2,300,000 clones, just under 95% being singletons. Sequencing used naive CD4+ T cells from PBMCs. This sample's subset: CD45RA+ positively selected. These receptors were collected from a young man in good health. Some clones in this sample may be carry-over from other donors' samples.

The V and J genes are TRBV9 and TRBJ2-3; 10 bases align to TRBD2. The junction had 10 bases not matched to a gene; V was cut back by 0 bases and J by 0 bases. Germline CDR1 is SGDLS and CDR2 is YYNGEE. This CDR3 has 19 residues. DNA of the CDR3: TGTGCCAGCAGCGTAGTCCGAGCGGGAGGGCCCGGGAGCACAGATACGCAGTATTTT. The encoded protein is CASSVVRAGGPGSTDTQYF.

V gene TRBV10-3 combines with J gene TRBJ2-2; D might be TRBD1 or TRBD2, each matching 5 bases. The CDR3 runs to 16 residues. Trimming took 6 bases from V and 0 from J, leaving 14 bases between them. Germline lookup yields CDR1 ENHRY and CDR2 SYGVKD. CDR3 in amino acids: CAIRPTGTANTGELFF. The CDR3 region has the DNA TGTGCCATCAGGCCGACCGGGACGGCGAACACCGGGGAGCTGTTTTTT.

V gene TRBV28 combines with J gene TRBJ1-2; no reliable D call. The CDR3 has 14 amino acids. With 4 bases removed from V and 1 base from J, the gap between germline ends came to 10 bases. CDR1 and CDR2 from the germline V gene are MDHEN and SYDVKM. CDR3: CASSSWTLNYGYTF. The CDR3 region has the DNA TGTGCCAGCAGTTCCTGGACCCTTAACTATGGCTACACCTTC.

The genes are TRBV30 and TRBJ1-5, with D possibly being TRBD1 (6 bases). V gave up 2 bases and J gave up 9 bases, with 20 bases separating them. Looked up from germline, CDR1 is GTSNPN and CDR2 is SVGIG (reference sequence). There are 15 residues in the CDR3. The CDR3 here is CAWSSGPRRGGPQHF. CDR3 sequence (DNA): TGTGCCTGGAGTAGCGGGCCTCGTAGGGGGGGGCCCCAGCATTTT.

The chain joins TRBV7-2 to TRBJ2-1; weak D call: TRBD2 (6 bases). V was cut by 3 bases and J by 7 bases, with 10 bases left in between. The CDR3 totals 13 residues. Germline CDR1 reads SGHTA; CDR2 reads FQGNSA. CDR3 DNA sequence: TGTGCCAGCAGCTTCGACGGGAGAAATGAGCAGTTCTTC. Protein product: CASSFDGRNEQFF.

With regard to this clone: Other DNA sequences in this specimen translate into the identical CDR3. V is TRBV4-3 and J is TRBJ1-1, with 9 positions matching TRBD1. V was pared by 6 bases and J by 5 bases, with 4 bases of the junction left unmatched. This CDR3 is 13 amino acids long. The germline V gene has CDR1 LGHNA and CDR2 YSLEER. The CDR3 DNA reads TGCGCCAGCAGTCAGGACAGGGGAACTGAAGCTTTCTTT. Its protein product is CASSQDRGTEAFF.

This clone was seen only once. The chain has TRBV2 and TRBJ1-5, with TRBD1 as a possible D gene (6 bases). The CDR3 loop spans 16 amino acids. The germline gives CDR1 SNHLY, CDR2 FYNNEI. V gave up 4 bases and J gave up 4 bases, with 17 bases separating them. CDR3 amino acids: CASSGPGGVRNQPQHF. The CDR3, as DNA: TGTGCCAGCAGTGGGCCTGGGGGCGTCCGAAATCAGCCCCAGCATTTT. The full variable domain, with the rest looked up from reference TRBV2 and TRBJ1-5, is EPEVTQTPSHQVTQMGQEVILRCVPISNHLYFYWYRQILGQKVEFLVSFYNNEISEKSEIFDDQFSVERPDGSNFTLKIRSTKLEDSAMYFCASSGPGGVRNQPQHFGDGTRLSIL.

This chain joins TRBV28 and TRBJ1-2; 9 bases fit TRBD1. Unmatched junction bases numbered 14, after V lost 2 bases and J lost 4 bases. Germline-derived CDR1 and CDR2 are MDHEN and SYDVKM. The CDR3 covers 18 residues. The CDR3 loop reads CASSLGPQTGGPSYGYTF. As DNA, the CDR3 is TGTGCCAGCAGTTTAGGGCCTCAGACAGGGGGACCGAGCTATGGCTACACCTTC.

The chain employs TRBV7-3 and TRBJ1-1; no definite D call. V was shortened by 1 base and J by 3 bases, with 9 bases between the two germline ends. The CDR3 sequence is 14 residues long. The germline V gene encodes CDR1 SGHTA and CDR2 FQGTGA. The CDR3 region has the DNA TGTGCCAGCAGCTTAAGGGCGGCCTACACTGAAGCTTTCTTT. It translates to CASSLRAAYTEAFF.

The V call is TRBV5-4, the J call TRBJ2-1, with 9 bases lining up with TRBD1. Looked up from germline, CDR1 is SGHNT and CDR2 is YYREEE (reference sequence). This CDR3 comprises 15 residues. After removal of 6 bases from V and 4 bases from J, the junction contained 8 bases not matched to a gene. The CDR3 loop reads CASTSGTGRYNEQFF. DNA of the CDR3: TGTGCCAGCACCTCCGGGACAGGGCGATACAATGAGCAGTTCTTC.

The V call is TRBV15, the J call TRBJ2-1; TRBD2 agrees at 9 bases. V gave up 0 bases and J gave up 8 bases; unmatched junction bases: 14. This CDR3 has 18 amino acids. The V gene's germline CDR1 is LNHNV and CDR2 YYDKDF (reference sequence). CDR3 protein: CATSRDSLGAGGPDEQFF. The CDR3, as DNA: TGTGCCACCAGCAGAGACAGCCTGGGTGCGGGAGGGCCCGATGAGCAGTTCTTC.

The chain combines TRBV7-2 with TRBJ2-7; TRBD2 matches at 10 bases. Losses at the gene ends were 2 bases for V and 0 bases for J; bases not matched to a gene: 10. This CDR3 comprises 18 residues. Germline CDR1 SGHTA, CDR2 FQGNSA. In DNA, the CDR3 is TGTGCCAGCAGCTTAAGCGGGAGGGCCTTAAGGAGCTCCTACGAGCAGTACTTC. This encodes CASSLSGRALRSSYEQYF.

The chain combines TRBV4-3 with TRBJ2-3; D gene unclear. The CDR3 is 14 amino acids. The ends were cut back, 4 bases at V and 4 bases at J, with 12 bases in the middle. Per the germline V gene, CDR1 is LGHNA and CDR2 is YSLEER. In DNA, the CDR3 is TGCGCCAGCAGCCCGGTCCCGGGCCCAGATACGCAGTATTTT. Translating it yields CASSPVPGPDTQYF.

This chain uses TRBV19 with TRBJ2-3; 9 bases match TRBD2. Germline CDR1 reads LNHDA; CDR2 reads SQIVND (reference sequence). This CDR3 has 15 amino acids. V was clipped by 6 bases and J by 2 bases; unmatched bases: 6. This CDR3 is CASRKGLAFTDTQYF. The DNA of the CDR3 is TGTGCCAGTAGGAAGGGACTAGCCTTCACAGATACGCAGTATTTT.

This clone was picked up a small number of times. Other nucleotide sequences from this sample produce the same CDR3. This chain uses TRBV15 with TRBJ1-5, with D unclear. Trimming pared 0 bases from V and 2 bases from J, leaving 5 bases between. The CDR3 is made up of 14 amino acids. Per the germline V gene, CDR1 is LNHNV and CDR2 is YYDKDF (reference sequence). The CDR3 DNA follows: TGTGCCACCAGCAGAGATCGGGGCAATCAGCCCCAGCATTTT. Amino acids: CATSRDRGNQPQHF.

This clone was observed once. V usage is TRBV28 and J usage is TRBJ1-2; 8 nucleotides align to TRBD1. V lost 7 bases, J lost 5 bases, and 15 bases stayed unmatched. The germline V gene has CDR1 MDHEN and CDR2 SYDVKM. The CDR3 is made up of 16 amino acids. The CDR3 spells CASTRTGRPLRYGYTF. The CDR3 coding sequence is TGTGCCAGCACCCGGACAGGGAGGCCTTTACGATATGGCTACACCTTC.

The chain couples TRBV7-2 to TRBJ1-5; D call uncertain. V shed 1 base and J shed 7 bases, with 11 bases lying between them. The germline gives CDR1 SGHTA, CDR2 FQGNSA. This CDR3 is 14 amino acids long. CDR3 DNA sequence: TGTGCCAGCAGCTTAGGGGTTCCCGGACAGCCCCAGCATTTT. Translation: CASSLGVPGQPQHF. Complete variable domain (other parts from reference TRBV7-2 and TRBJ1-5): GAGVSQSPSNKVTEKGKDVELRCDPISGHTALYWYRQSLGQGLEFLIYFQGNSAPDKSGLPSDRFSAERTGGSVSTLTIQRTQQEDSAVYLCASSLGVPGQPQHFGDGTRLSIL.

This chain connects TRBV5-1 to TRBJ2-7, with 7 bases identical to TRBD2. The CDR3 is 16 amino acids. The V segment lost 3 bases and the J segment 0 bases; nucleotides outside the gene matches: 9. Germline V gives CDR1 SGHRS, CDR2 YFSETQ. CDR3 sequence reads: CASSSGGLPTSYEQYF. DNA for the CDR3: TGCGCCAGCAGCTCCGGGGGACTACCTACCTCCTACGAGCAGTACTTC.